The 20 T cell receptor beta chains presented below share a single source sample, sequenced in a study of T cells in Graves' hyperthyroidism and ophthalmopathy. RNA transcripts were the template for amplifying TCR beta CDR3 regions. The HTBI primer set drove a first-round RT-PCR of the TCR CDR3. TCRdb re-derived calls from the multiplex PCR reads in MiXCR, one entry per CDR3 protein. The data contain some 690,000 distinct CDR3 sequences, about 18% of them singletons. The sequencing input was blood. The receptors derive from a man aged 45 to 65 with Graves' hyperthyroidism.

In its sample, this clonotype was seen a few times. The rearrangement uses TRBV9 and TRBJ2-5, with 13 bases fitting TRBD2. The CDR3 is 15 amino acids. V dropped 4 bases and J dropped 13; count of bases not matched to a gene: 13. Germline V gene sequence: CDR1 SGDLS, CDR2 YYNGEE. The CDR3 nucleotides read TGTGCCAGCAGCAACGGACTAGCGGGAGTTCGTGGTCTGTACTTC. It codes for CASSNGLAGVRGLYF.

Many counts were recorded for this clonotype. The chain couples TRBV6-1 to TRBJ2-5, with TRBD1 matching 8 bases. The CDR3 totals 14 residues. The V and J ends lost 6 bases and 3 bases, in that order; junction bases with no gene match: 6. Germline V gene lookup returns CDR1 MNHNS and CDR2 SASEGT. CDR3 DNA: TGTGCCAGCAGCCGGGACAGGAGGAAAGAGACCCAGTACTTC. It translates to CASSRDRRKETQYF.

This clonotype has just one count. The rearrangement joins TRBV5-5 to TRBJ2-2, with unresolved D. Germline V lookup: CDR1 SGHKS, CDR2 YYEKEE (reference sequence). CDR3 length: 14 amino acids. Trimming pared 3 bases from V and 5 bases from J, leaving 11 bases between. The CDR3 here is CASSSSSVTGELFF. The CDR3 DNA sequence: TGTGCCAGCAGCTCCTCAAGTGTGACCGGGGAGCTGTTTTTT.

The genes are TRBV30 and TRBJ1-3; 10 bases agree with TRBD1. CDR1 and CDR2 (germline): GTSNPN, SVGIG (reference sequence). V lost 0 bases, J lost 2 bases, and 4 bases stayed unmatched. The CDR3 spans 16 residues. The DNA for the CDR3 is TGTGCCTGGAGTGTTTGGGACAGGGGAACTGGAAACACCATATATTTT. Its protein product is CAWSVWDRGTGNTIYF.

This clonotype was detected a few times. The V call is TRBV14, the J call TRBJ2-4; 7 bases align to TRBD1. The CDR3 loop spans 18 amino acids. V shed 0 bases, J shed 1 base, and the junction held 9 bases outside the gene matches. CDR1 is SGHDN and CDR2 is FVKESK in the germline V gene. The CDR3 protein is CASSQDIVGGFAKNIQYF. The CDR3 nucleotides are TGTGCCAGCAGCCAAGATATAGTAGGGGGCTTCGCCAAAAACATTCAGTACTTC.

This clonotype was picked up many times. V usage is TRBV7-9 and J usage is TRBJ2-7; 13 bases are a match to TRBD2. Germline CDR1 SEHNR, CDR2 FQNEAQ (reference sequence). The CDR3 contains 18 residues. V lost 7 bases and J lost 1; bases outside the gene matches: 13. CDR3 protein: CASTTPTSGRAGSYEQYF. CDR3 DNA: TGTGCCAGCACCACTCCAACTAGCGGGAGGGCCGGATCCTACGAGCAGTACTTC.

This clonotype appeared many times. This chain joins TRBV6-2 or TRBV6-3 and TRBJ2-2, with TRBD1 identical over 7 bases. The CDR3 is 16 residues long. CDR1 and CDR2 from the germline V gene are MNHEY and SVGEGT. Trimming cost V 8 bases and J 3 bases; bases outside gene matches: 12. CDR3 sequence: CASCKDRAGYTGELFF. The CDR3, as DNA: TGTGCCAGCTGTAAAGACAGGGCTGGGTACACCGGGGAGCTGTTTTTT.

This clonotype has a handful of counts. The chain carries TRBV20-1 and TRBJ2-4; TRBD1 matches 7 bases. CDR3 length: 17 amino acids. Per the germline V gene, CDR1 is DFQATT and CDR2 is SNEGSKA (reference sequence). The junction had 17 bases not matched to a gene; V was cut back by 6 bases and J by 3 bases. The CDR3 is CSALEPETGAIKNIQYF. In nucleotides, the CDR3 is TGCAGTGCCCTGGAGCCGGAAACAGGGGCGATCAAAAACATTCAGTACTTC.

V usage is TRBV15 and J usage is TRBJ1-5; possibly TRBD1 for D (5 bases). Germline-derived CDR1 and CDR2 are LNHNV and YYDKDF (reference sequence). CDR3 length: 14 amino acids. V lost 1 base to trimming and J lost 7 bases, with 11 bases between them. CDR3 sequence reads: CATSRAAGYQPQHF. CDR3 in DNA: TGTGCCACCAGCAGAGCGGCAGGGTACCAGCCCCAGCATTTT. Full variable domain (outside the CDR3, taken from reference TRBV15 and TRBJ1-5): DAMVIQNPRYQVTQFGKPVTLSCSQTLNHNVMYWYQQKSSQAPKLLFHYYDKDFNNEADTPDNFQSRRPNTSFCFLDIRSPGLGDTAMYLCATSRAAGYQPQHFGDGTRLSIL.

In this sample, this clonotype turned up many times. This rearrangement joins TRBV11-2 to TRBJ2-2; perhaps D is TRBD1 or TRBD2 (6 bases each). CDR1 is SGHAT, CDR2 FQNNGV, per germline. This CDR3 has 16 amino acids. V was clipped by 1 base and J by 4 bases, with 13 bases between them. CDR3 in DNA: TGTGCCAGCAGCTTAGTGGGGGGCGCCGGCACCGGGGAGCTGTTTTTT. Protein product: CASSLVGGAGTGELFF.

This clonotype was recorded at least ten times. The chain combines TRBV7-9 with TRBJ1-2; weak D call: TRBD1 (6 bases). This CDR3 contains 13 residues. Germline V gene data show CDR1 as SEHNR and CDR2 as FQNEAQ (reference sequence). V was clipped by 5 bases and J by 3 bases, with 10 bases between them. The CDR3 region is CASSRGGDYGYTF. The DNA of the CDR3 is TGTGCCAGCAGCCGAGGGGGGGACTATGGCTACACCTTC.

The table lists this clonotype with many counts. The chain couples TRBV7-2 to TRBJ1-2, with 9 positions matching TRBD1. The germline V gene has CDR1 SGHTA and CDR2 FQGNSA. The V segment lost 5 bases and the J segment 8 bases; nucleotides outside the gene matches: 9. The CDR3 covers 14 residues. The chain's CDR3 is CASSRQQGAEGYTF. The DNA for the CDR3 is TGTGCCAGCAGCCGACAACAGGGGGCGGAGGGCTACACCTTC.

The chain links TRBV11-2 to TRBJ2-7, with D unresolved. V was shortened by 2 bases and J by 0 bases, with 11 bases between the two germline ends. From germline, CDR1 is SGHAT and CDR2 FQNNGV. This CDR3 contains 15 residues. The CDR3 loop is CASSLSADTSYEQYF. The CDR3 region has the DNA TGTGCCAGCAGCTTAAGCGCCGACACCTCCTACGAGCAGTACTTC.

V gene TRBV5-1 combines with J gene TRBJ2-1; D is possibly TRBD1 (5 bases). The ends were cut back, 5 bases at V and 5 bases at J, with 14 bases in the middle. There are 14 residues in the CDR3. CDR1 is SGHRS and CDR2 is YFSETQ in the germline V gene. Here the CDR3 reads CASRGVQVNNEQFF. CDR3 coding DNA: TGCGCCAGCAGAGGGGTACAAGTGAACAATGAGCAGTTCTTC.

V gene TRBV27 combines with J gene TRBJ2-1; D is ambiguous. Germline CDR1 MNHEY, CDR2 SMNVEV (reference sequence). V was clipped by 0 bases and J by 4 bases, with 10 bases between them. This CDR3 region has 15 residues. The CDR3 coding sequence is TGTGCCAGCAGTTTATCGGCTCATAGGTACAATGAGCAGTTCTTC. Translating gives CASSLSAHRYNEQFF.

This clonotype was seen many times. The V call is TRBV9, the J call TRBJ1-1; the D is unclear. V was pared by 0 bases and J by 5 bases, with 8 bases between. In germline, CDR1 is SGDLS, CDR2 YYNGEE. The CDR3 is 13 residues long. CDR3 bases: TGTGCCAGCAGCGTAGGTTGGAGTACTGAAGCTTTCTTT. Its protein product is CASSVGWSTEAFF. The whole variable domain, filled in from reference TRBV9 and TRBJ1-1, reads DSGVTQTPKHLITATGQRVTLRCSPRSGDLSVYWYQQSLDQGLQFLIQYYNGEERAKGNILERFSAQQFPDLHSELNLSSLELGDSALYFCASSVGWSTEAFFGQGTRLTVV.

This clonotype was counted a few times. This chain connects TRBV7-9 to TRBJ2-3, with 7 positions matching TRBD1. Germline loops: CDR1 SEHNR, CDR2 FQNEAQ (reference sequence). The V and J ends lost 5 bases and 6 bases, in that order; junction bases with no gene match: 11. CDR3 length equals 15 residues. The CDR3 spells CASSKPGQAGDTQYF. As DNA, the CDR3 is TGTGCCAGCAGCAAGCCCGGACAGGCGGGTGATACGCAGTATTTT.

The J gene is TRBJ2-7, the V gene TRBV5-4; 12 nucleotides line up with TRBD2. This CDR3 is built from 15 residues. Germline lookup yields CDR1 SGHNT and CDR2 YYREEE (reference sequence). V lost 4 bases to trimming and J lost 6 bases; unmatched junction nucleotides: 8. Here the CDR3 DNA reads TGTGCCAGCAGCAGGGAGACTAGCGGGAGAGGCGAGCAGTACTTC. It is translated as CASSRETSGRGEQYF.

This clonotype was seen many times. The chain employs TRBV28 and TRBJ1-4; 9 bases agree with TRBD1. With 4 bases clipped from V and 4 bases from J, the junction kept 7 bases outside the gene matches. The CDR3 is made up of 16 amino acids. Germline loops: CDR1 MDHEN, CDR2 SYDVKM. This CDR3 is CASSSTGTGNNEKLFF. In DNA, the CDR3 is TGTGCCAGCAGTTCTACCGGGACAGGGAATAATGAAAAACTGTTTTTT. Filled out from reference TRBV28 and TRBJ1-4, the complete variable domain reads DVKVTQSSRYLVKRTGEKVFLECVQDMDHENMFWYRQDPGLGLRLIYFSYDVKMKEKGDIPEGYSVSREKKERFSLILESASTNQTSMYLCASSSTGTGNNEKLFFGSGTQLSVL.

V gene TRBV28 combines with J gene TRBJ2-7, with a tentative D call TRBD1 (6 bases). Germline V lookup: CDR1 MDHEN, CDR2 SYDVKM. V shed 6 bases and J shed 1 base, with 16 bases lying between them. The CDR3 spans 15 residues. CDR3 loop: CASSQPWTVSYEQYF. As DNA, the CDR3 is TGTGCCAGCAGCCAGCCCTGGACAGTGTCCTACGAGCAGTACTTC.